This T cell receptor beta chain was sequenced for a study of blood T cell repertoires in COVID-19. Study at large: Researchers got acute and convalescent COVID-19 samples from the United States, Italy and Spain.

There are 16 residues in the CDR3. In germline, CDR1 is KGHDR, CDR2 SFDVKD. V was trimmed by 3 bases and J by 4 bases, leaving 17 bases between them. Only in-frame clones appear in the TCRdb table, and some are missing; sequencing was by immunoSEQ multiplex PCR. Here the sample spans 60,000 or so clones, about 83% being singletons. Sequencing was carried out using peripheral blood. This chain links TRBV24-1 with TRBJ2-5; a possible D gene is TRBD2 (6 bases). The source is a human donor in a cohort sampled during active COVID-19. This CDR3 reads CATSDPGRGRGETQYF. As DNA, the CDR3 is TGTGCCACCAGTGATCCGGGGAGAGGGCGGGGAGAGACCCAGTACTTC.